Below are 4 T cell receptor beta chains sequenced from a single sample in a study of graft-versus-host responses after intestinal transplantation. Their antigens remain unidentified. The protocol was immunoSEQ multiplex PCR, while the TCRdb copy is restricted to in-frame clones and leaves out a portion. The sample records around 110,000 clones, 90% to 95% being singletons. Source: unstimulated CD4+ T cells sorted from spleen or lymph node cells, taken before transplant. These receptors all stem from a human donor who was the organ donor for an intestinal transplant.

This chain connects TRBV2 to TRBJ2-1, with 11 bases fitting TRBD2. With V trimmed by 5 bases and J by 0 bases, 0 bases remained unmatched. Germline V CDR1 and CDR2: SNHLY, FYNNEI. The CDR3 contains 15 residues. CDR3: CASSTSGGSYNEQFF. CDR3 in DNA: TGTGCCAGCAGTACTAGCGGGGGCTCCTACAATGAGCAGTTCTTC.

V and J are TRBV4-2 and TRBJ2-3; the D gene is possibly TRBD2 (5 bases). V gave up 4 bases and J gave up 2 bases, with 13 bases separating them. Germline lookup yields CDR1 LGHNA and CDR2 YNFKEQ. The CDR3 has 15 residues. This chain's CDR3 is CASSPRTGFTDTQYF. The DNA of the CDR3 is TGTGCCAGCAGCCCTCGGACGGGATTCACAGATACGCAGTATTTT.

This chain joins TRBV27 and TRBJ2-7, with D hard to call. The CDR3 has 11 residues. Germline CDR1 reads MNHEY; CDR2 reads SMNVEV (reference sequence). V shed 3 bases and J shed 2 bases, with 2 bases lying between them. CDR3 region: CASSFAYEQYF. CDR3 sequence (DNA): TGTGCCAGCAGTTTCGCCTACGAGCAGTACTTC.

The J gene is TRBJ2-2, the V gene TRBV5-1, with TRBD2 identical over 13 bases. Germline assignment: CDR1 SGHRS and CDR2 YFSETQ. The CDR3 is made up of 17 amino acids. V was pared by 3 bases and J by 2 bases, with 4 bases of the junction left unmatched. The CDR3 loop is CASSSGTSGTNTGELFF. CDR3 nucleotides: TGCGCCAGCAGCTCAGGGACTAGCGGGACAAACACCGGGGAGCTGTTTTTT.